Listed here is a single T cell receptor beta chain. Its antigen is not identified. These data are taken from a study of cytomegalovirus exposure and HLA in healthy donors. Sequenced by immunoSEQ multiplex PCR; TCRdb stores in-frame clones only, minus some. This table has 260,000 or so clones, 90% appearing once. Overall study findings and caveats: TCR beta chains numbering more than 150 were designated cytomegalovirus-associated. Confirmation in vitro established that a few CMV-associated chains were specific for CMV antigens.

The CDR3 sequence is 15 residues long. The V gene's germline CDR1 is LNHDA and CDR2 SQIVND (reference sequence). Between the trimmed V and J ends, which lost 3 bases and 4 bases, there was a span of 15 bases. The sequenced sample consisted of PBMCs. The origin of this receptor is a woman aged 25-40 years in good health and CMV-seronegative. The chain recombines TRBV19 with TRBJ2-5, with D tentatively TRBD2 (6 bases). CDR3 loop: CASSMKGGVRETQYF. CDR3 coding DNA: TGTGCCAGTAGTATGAAAGGAGGGGTGAGAGAGACCCAGTACTTC. Complete variable domain (other parts from reference TRBV19 and TRBJ2-5): DGGITQSPKYLFRKEGQNVTLSCEQNLNHDAMYWYRQDPGQGLRLIYYSQIVNDFQKGDIAEGYSVSREKKESFPLTVTSAQKNPTAFYLCASSMKGGVRETQYFGPGTRLLVL.